What follows are 4 T cell receptor beta chains derived from one specimen sequenced in a study of CD8 T cells in ankylosing spondylitis. From the 5' RACE reads, TCRdb called clonotypes with MiXCR, one entry per CDR3 protein. The profile shows 200,000 to 250,000 distinct CDR3 sequences, about 10% of them singletons. Sequenced: blood, either unsorted or a sorted T cell fraction (not recorded which). The receptors were sampled from a male donor with ankylosing spondylitis or in good health (not recorded which).

This clonotype came up many times. The J gene is TRBJ2-7, the V gene TRBV7-2; 10 bases agree with TRBD1. V was pared by 1 base and J by 3 bases, with 3 bases of the junction left unmatched. The germline V gene has CDR1 SGHTA and CDR2 FQGNSA. This CDR3 comprises 15 residues. CDR3 sequence (DNA): TGTGCCAGCAGCTTAGGTGGACAGGGGGACTACGAGCAGTACTTC. This encodes CASSLGGQGDYEQYF.

This clonotype appeared many times. V and J are TRBV6-1 and TRBJ2-3; possible D gene TRBD1, 6 bases. The CDR3 has 14 amino acids. Germline values: CDR1 MNHNS, CDR2 SASEGT. Between the trimmed V and J ends, which lost 6 bases and 1 base, there was a span of 11 bases. The CDR3 spells CASRAYRGTDTQYF. Written as DNA, the CDR3 is TGTGCCAGCAGGGCATACAGGGGCACAGATACGCAGTATTTT.

Of note for this clonotype: An end of the junction differs from the germline gene, which may be a read error. The genes are TRBV20-1 and TRBJ2-5; D possibly matches TRBD1 or TRBD2 (5 bases each). Germline lookup yields CDR1 DFQATT and CDR2 SNEGSKA (reference sequence). The CDR3 extends over 16 amino acids. CDR3 nucleotides: TGCAGTGCGAGAGTTCCGGGACCCCGGAGTGGGGAGACCCAGTACTTC. As protein: CSARVPGPRSGETQYF.

The J gene is TRBJ2-5, the V gene TRBV2; D not resolved. The V end lost 2 bases, the J end lost 7 bases, and 14 bases lay between the germline ends. The CDR3 has 14 residues. Germline V gene lookup returns CDR1 SNHLY and CDR2 FYNNEI. DNA of the CDR3: TGTGCCAGCAGTGAAAGGGCTAGTTTCGTGACCCAGTACTTC. This codes for CASSERASFVTQYF.